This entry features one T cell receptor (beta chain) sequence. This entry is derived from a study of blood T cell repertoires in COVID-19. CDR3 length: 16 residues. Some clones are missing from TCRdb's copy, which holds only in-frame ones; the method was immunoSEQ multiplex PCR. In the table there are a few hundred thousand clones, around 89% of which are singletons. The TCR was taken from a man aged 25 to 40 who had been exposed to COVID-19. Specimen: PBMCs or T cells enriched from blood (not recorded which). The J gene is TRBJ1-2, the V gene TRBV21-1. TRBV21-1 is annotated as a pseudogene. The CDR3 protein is CASSHIYLHSGYGYTF. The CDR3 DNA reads TGTGCCAGCAGCCATATTTATCTTCATTCGGGCTATGGCTACACCTTC.